Detailed here is one T cell receptor (beta chain). These data belong to a study of blood T cell repertoires in COVID-19. About the research overall: PBMCs, B-cell-depleted T cells, or T cells were the source of the cDNA or gDNA that made up the material.

Original processing methods: Estimation of nucleated cell counts relied on the amplification of reference gene primers. TCRdb's table, derived via immunoSEQ multiplex PCR, lists solely in-frame clones and lacks some. The V and J calls and clone size come from that table; D and trimming were worked out from the DNA. The sample holds about 270,000 clones; around 90% are singletons and the top ten take roughly 4.3%. Recruits, aged roughly 18 to 89 years, lived in around 24 US areas. The V gene lost 7 bases and the J gene lost 0 bases, with 13 bases spanning the gap. The CDR3 covers 14 residues. The germline V gene has CDR1 SQVTM and CDR2 ANQGSEA.

The sequencing input was PBMCs or T cells enriched from blood (not recorded which). The clonotype originates from a woman aged 30 to 39 with acute COVID-19. V gene TRBV29-1 combines with J gene TRBJ2-1, with D possibly being TRBD1 (6 bases). The CDR3 region has the DNA TGCAGCGCAAGGGGGACAATCTCCTACAATGAGCAGTTCTTC. Amino acid sequence: CSARGTISYNEQFF.